This TCR beta chain was retrieved from a study of Graves' ophthalmopathy and Graves' hyperthyroidism (dated by TCRdb to 2016 to 2018). Concerning the study at large: Peripheral blood was collected at initial diagnosis, before any treatment. To tell Graves' ophthalmopathy apart from Graves' hyperthyroidism, and to predict which patients would progress to ophthalmopathy, the study relied on TCR beta repertoire signatures. An independent validation cohort comprised about 20 hyperthyroidism patients and roughly 15 patients who later progressed from hyperthyroidism to ophthalmopathy. In total, 135 blood samples were TCR-sequenced: approximately 42 ophthalmopathy, about 75 hyperthyroidism and some 17 hyperthyroidism-to-ophthalmopathy patients. To explore V-J signatures that distinguish ophthalmopathy from hyperthyroidism, a discovery set of 100 patients was enrolled, made up of over 40 with ophthalmopathy and roughly 57 with stable hyperthyroidism. In roughly 6 hyperthyroidism patients, T-cell repertoires of thyroid tissue and blood were compared. After sampling, hyperthyroidism patients received methimazole starting at 30 mg daily, and ophthalmopathy patients received high-dose intravenous methylprednisolone.

Overall results and qualifications from the work: No statistical method was used to set the sample size in advance, and the investigators knew which group each participant was assigned to. In validation, the model predicted ophthalmopathy progression with 70.59% sensitivity and roughly 72% specificity; roughly eleven predicted patients were CT-confirmed with GO in a median of approximately six months. Most of the expanded thyroid clonotypes with a frequency above 0.001 were also detected in blood, and it was suggested that the thyroid immune response may be reflected by blood repertoires. The 13-signature model separated ophthalmopathy from stable hyperthyroidism with approximately 85% sensitivity and less than 83% specificity in cross-validation, and 80%/75% in the test set.

TCR beta CDR3 regions were amplified from RNA transcripts for repertoire sequencing. HTBI primers and the Qiagen OneStep RT-PCR kit were used in a first-round RT-PCR, which was followed by a second-round multiplex PCR, size selection and purification. The libraries underwent paired-end sequencing with 100 bp reads on an Illumina HiSeq2000. On the authors' methods: SOAPnuke was used to process the reads, throwing out any read that had adapters, had uncalled bases, had a mean Phred below 15, or lacked an exact constant-primer or identifier match. High-quality paired reads were merged with COPE v1.2.5. Each unique nucleotide sequence was defined as a clonotype, and clonotypes were aligned to IMGT TRB V, D and J references with MiTCR v1.1. Analysis was restricted to V-J combinations with a frequency above 0.0001, which covered 98% to 99.2% of repertoires. For each V-J combination, a TCR clonal expansion and chaos score was defined as the ratio of F50 clonal expansion to chaos observed in the TCRdist matrix. Features were reduced by Welch's t-statistics and random forest to roughly 14 V-J combinations, which fed a naive Bayes classifier. The Morisita-Horn index was used to measure how similar the thyroid and blood repertoires were. TCRdb handled the public reads itself, with Q25 trimming in fastp and clone calling in MiXCR, and kept productive beta chains. Each entry is one CDR3 protein sequence, shown with its most common DNA and genes. The V and J calls were determined by TCRdb, not by the authors. The sample table contains some 350,000 distinct CDR3 sequences; only one count was recorded for approximately 18% of them. The ten largest clones add up to about 2.4% of the sample.

This clonotype was counted a single time. What antigen it recognizes has not been identified. This is likely a read error, given that the CDR3 carries no conserved phenylalanine or tryptophan at its end. The length of the CDR3 is 12 amino acids, counting both ends. The read is trimmed to its CDR3 DNA, 36 bases read in frame from base 1. Deletion took 7 bases off V and 10 bases off J, with a span of 16 bases between the germline ends. Per the germline V gene, MNHEY is the CDR1 and SVGEGT is the CDR2. Hyperthyroidism was defined as stable when no progression to ophthalmopathy occurred within 18 months of follow-up. Hyperthyroidism patients were newly diagnosed, with disease duration under 2 months, and aged 18 to 65 years. Patients with other autoimmune diseases, uncontrolled infections, pregnancy or lactation were excluded from the study. Diagnosis relied on clinical symptoms, serum thyroxine, TRAb, thyroid ultrasound and orbital computed tomography. Using Ficoll-Paque density gradient centrifugation, PBMCs were isolated from 8.5 to 10 ml of fresh peripheral blood. Trizol reagent was used to extract the total RNA, and its quality was then checked on an Agilent 2100 Bioanalyzer.

Sequenced material: peripheral blood. The TCR sequence derives from an adult woman with stable Graves' hyperthyroidism. The rearranged segments are TRBV6-2 or TRBV6-3 and TRBJ1-2, with no D gene named confidently. The CDR3 sequence is CASTPASSYYTV. The DNA is as follows: TGTGCCAGCACCCCGGCATCATCTTACTACACCGTC.